This TCR beta chain was sequenced during a study of T cells after somatic rescue of genetic block. V lost 5 bases and J lost 7, with 11 bases in between. Per the germline V gene, CDR1 is LNHNV and CDR2 is YYDKDF (reference sequence). The CDR3 covers 12 residues. Sequencing used immunoSEQ multiplex PCR; TCRdb keeps in-frame clones, though not all of them. The table lists about 63,000 clones, under 95% of them singletons. The genes are TRBV15 and TRBJ1-2; no firm D call. What was sequenced was peripheral blood mononuclear cells (PBMCs). The TCR comes from a man in his forties. The CDR3 DNA is TGTGCCACCAGCCGGCTAGAGGGTGGCTACACCTTC. Its protein product is CATSRLEGGYTF.